One sample yielded the 13 T cell receptor beta chains listed below, sequenced in a study of blood T cell repertoires in COVID-19. This table comes from immunoSEQ multiplex PCR, and its TCRdb copy is limited to in-frame clones, with some not included. The top ten hold approximately 0.5% of the sample, which has about 170,000 clones, 85% to 95% seen once. Sequencing used peripheral blood. These receptors were taken from a man between 45 and 60 years old with acute or convalescent COVID-19.

The chain has TRBV5-4 and TRBJ2-7; the D gene is possibly TRBD2 (5 bases). V lost 5 bases and J lost 3, with 12 bases in between. Per the germline V gene, CDR1 is SGHNT and CDR2 is YYREEE (reference sequence). The CDR3 has 13 residues. DNA of the CDR3: TGTGCCAGCAGACCGTCGGGGTACTACGAGCAGTACTTC. It codes for CASRPSGYYEQYF. Full variable domain (outside the CDR3, taken from reference TRBV5-4 and TRBJ2-7): ETGVTQSPTHLIKTRGQQVTLRCSSQSGHNTVSWYQQALGQGPQFIFQYYREEENGRGNFPPRFSGLQFPNYSSELNVNALELDDSALYLCASRPSGYYEQYFGPGTRLTVT.

The rearrangement uses TRBV7-9 and TRBJ2-3; 7 bases match TRBD1. The CDR3 runs to 15 residues. The trim removed 5 bases at V and 3 bases at J, leaving 8 bases unmatched. CDR1 and CDR2 from the germline V gene are SEHNR and FQNEAQ (reference sequence). The CDR3 region is CASSLQGWGTDTQYF. The CDR3 nucleotides read TGTGCCAGCAGCCTACAGGGGTGGGGAACAGATACGCAGTATTTT.

The chain carries TRBV7-9 and TRBJ2-1, with D uncertain. V lost 5 bases and J 11 bases, leaving 10 bases between the germline ends. Germline V gene data show CDR1 as SEHNR and CDR2 as FQNEAQ (reference sequence). The CDR3 covers 11 residues. The CDR3 is CASSAQSQQFF. The CDR3 region has the DNA TGTGCCAGCAGCGCCCAGTCCCAGCAGTTCTTC.

The V gene is TRBV18, the J gene TRBJ2-1; 16 nucleotides match TRBD2. The CDR3 spans 16 residues. In germline, CDR1 is KGHSH, CDR2 LQKENI. V shed 3 bases and J 8 bases; nucleotides not matched to a gene: 4. For the CDR3, the DNA is TGTGCCAGCTCACCGGGACTAGCGGGGGGGGTCGATGAGCAGTTCTTC. Its translation is CASSPGLAGGVDEQFF.

This clone has just one count. The V gene is TRBV5-6, the J gene TRBJ1-1; maybe TRBD1 (6 bases). CDR1 and CDR2 from the germline V gene are SGHDT and YYEEEE. The CDR3 is 17 amino acids. V shed 2 bases and J shed 1 base, with 18 bases lying between them. Here the CDR3 DNA reads TGTGCCAGCAGCTTCACCCGGAATCAGGGGAGGAACACTGAAGCTTTCTTT. Its translation: CASSFTRNQGRNTEAFF.

The genes are TRBV30 and TRBJ1-1; no clear D. V shed 2 bases and J shed 11 bases, with 15 bases lying between them. The germline CDR1 and CDR2 sequences are GTSNPN and SVGIG (reference sequence). CDR3 length: 12 amino acids. CDR3 DNA: TGTGCCTGGAGTTCCCTTGTCACCGGGGCTTTCTTT. Translation gives CAWSSLVTGAFF.

This clone turned up a few times. The CDR3 sequence is CATSRDGQSNQPQHF. For the CDR3, the DNA is TGTGCCACCAGCAGAGATGGGCAGAGCAATCAGCCCCAGCATTTT. The J gene is TRBJ1-5, the V gene TRBV15, with D hard to call. CDR1 is LNHNV and CDR2 is YYDKDF in the germline V gene (reference sequence). V dropped 0 bases and J dropped 1 base, with 7 bases sitting between them. The length of the CDR3 is 15 residues.

The chain joins TRBV2 to TRBJ1-3; maybe TRBD1 (5 bases). The CDR3 has 13 amino acids. V lost 3 bases to trimming and J lost 8 bases, with 11 bases between them. CDR1 and CDR2 from the germline V gene are SNHLY and FYNNEI. The CDR3 sequence: CASSESGLHTIYF. The CDR3 DNA follows: TGTGCCAGCAGTGAGTCAGGGTTGCACACCATATATTTT. Complete variable domain (other parts from reference TRBV2 and TRBJ1-3): EPEVTQTPSHQVTQMGQEVILRCVPISNHLYFYWYRQILGQKVEFLVSFYNNEISEKSEIFDDQFSVERPDGSNFTLKIRSTKLEDSAMYFCASSESGLHTIYFGEGSWLTVV.

The genes are TRBV18 and TRBJ1-1; D ambiguous. The CDR3 contains 14 residues. Trimming took 6 bases from V and 2 from J, leaving 13 bases between them. In germline, CDR1 is KGHSH, CDR2 LQKENI. CDR3 in DNA: TGTGCCAGCTCGCTGACTAACTATAACACTGAAGCTTTCTTT. Translating gives CASSLTNYNTEAFF.

This clone was detected once. J is TRBJ2-7 and V is TRBV6-5, with 8 positions matching TRBD1. The CDR3 is 14 residues long. Germline-derived CDR1 and CDR2 are MNHEY and SVGAGI. V dropped 7 bases and J dropped 5; count of bases not matched to a gene: 10. The CDR3 region is CASKKGQGVHEQYV. The CDR3 bases are TGTGCCAGCAAAAAAGGACAGGGCGTGCACGAGCAGTACGTC.

Comment on this clone: Different DNA sequences within this sample yield the same CDR3. J is TRBJ1-2 and V is TRBV27; TRBD1 matches 9 bases. Per the germline V gene, CDR1 is MNHEY and CDR2 is SMNVEV (reference sequence). There are 15 residues in the CDR3. With 0 bases clipped from V and 2 bases from J, the junction kept 1 base outside the gene matches. CDR3 protein: CASSLSTGGNYGYTF. Here the CDR3 DNA reads TGTGCCAGCAGTTTATCGACAGGGGGGAACTATGGCTACACCTTC.

The J gene is TRBJ2-3, the V gene TRBV29-1; D not resolved. Germline loops: CDR1 SQVTM, CDR2 ANQGSEA. With 4 bases removed from V and 0 bases from J, the gap between germline ends came to 11 bases. This CDR3 has 14 residues. CDR3 region: CSVGSRSSTDTQYF. The DNA of the CDR3 is TGCAGCGTTGGGTCTAGGTCTAGCACAGATACGCAGTATTTT.

The chain uses TRBV28 and TRBJ1-5; D call uncertain. The germline V and J ends were trimmed by 6 bases and 2 bases, with 14 bases remaining between them. The CDR3 consists of 15 residues. CDR1 and CDR2 (germline): MDHEN, SYDVKM. The CDR3 bases are TGTGCCAGCAGCTTCGGGAGGCGCGGCAATCAGCCCCAGCATTTT. The encoded protein is CASSFGRRGNQPQHF.